This T cell receptor (beta chain) was recorded in a study of blood T cell repertoires in COVID-19. Across the whole study: Italy, Spain and the United States were the sources of the convalescent and acute COVID-19 samples. Nucleic acid was either cDNA or gDNA, and it came from T cells, B-cell-depleted T cells, or PBMCs.

CDR3 length equals 14 residues. V lost 1 base to trimming and J lost 7 bases, with 13 bases between them. Germline V gene sequence: CDR1 SEHNR, CDR2 FQNEAQ (reference sequence). Authors' data handling: Estimates of nucleated cell counts were drawn from the amplification of reference gene primers. Produced via immunoSEQ multiplex PCR; TCRdb's table is partial and in-frame only. From that table come the V and J calls and clone size; the DNA was used to work out D and trimming. Among around 190,000 clones, just under 80% were seen once, and the ten largest hold around 7%. This chain joins TRBV7-9 and TRBJ1-1; D is ambiguous. Input material: peripheral blood. The clonotype was recovered from a man in his sixties or seventies with active or convalescent COVID-19. CDR3 DNA: TGTGCCAGCAGCTTAGTAGAGGGCCCTATTGAAGCTTTCTTT. Protein: CASSLVEGPIEAFF.